This TCR beta chain appears in the sequencing data of a study of technical replicates of blood from several donors. V lost 4 bases and J lost 8, with 9 bases in between. Per germline, CDR1 MNHEY and CDR2 SVGAGI. CDR3 length equals 13 residues. Libraries were prepared by immunoSEQ multiplex PCR; TCRdb keeps only in-frame clonotypes and omits some of them. The data show approximately 80,000 clones, 98% seen once. V gene TRBV6-5 combines with J gene TRBJ1-6; D not certain. This TCR came from a human donor in good health. The sample was T cells isolated from PBMCs. The CDR3 is CASSFELDSPLHF. The CDR3 region has the DNA TGTGCCAGCAGTTTCGAACTCGATTCACCCCTCCACTTT.